This T cell receptor (beta chain) was sequenced for a study of blood T cell repertoires in COVID-19. With 0 bases removed from V and 0 bases from J, the gap between germline ends came to 19 bases. Per germline, CDR1 SGHRS and CDR2 YFSETQ. The CDR3 has 19 amino acids. This clone appeared a few times. In the authors' workflow: Reference gene primer amplification in the assay estimated nucleated cell counts. Profiling relied on immunoSEQ multiplex PCR, and the TCRdb table lists in-frame clones only, not all of them. Clonal size and the V and J genes are those of that table, whereas D and trimming came from the DNA. The sample yields approximately 150,000 clones, approximately 87% seen once.

The source of this sequence is a woman in her forties or fifties with active or convalescent COVID-19. This sequence joins TRBV5-1 and TRBJ2-1; D not certain. The sample was peripheral blood. The CDR3 region is CASSLGISAAKSSYNEQFF. The CDR3 DNA follows: TGCGCCAGCAGCTTGGGAATAAGCGCGGCAAAATCCTCCTACAATGAGCAGTTCTTC.